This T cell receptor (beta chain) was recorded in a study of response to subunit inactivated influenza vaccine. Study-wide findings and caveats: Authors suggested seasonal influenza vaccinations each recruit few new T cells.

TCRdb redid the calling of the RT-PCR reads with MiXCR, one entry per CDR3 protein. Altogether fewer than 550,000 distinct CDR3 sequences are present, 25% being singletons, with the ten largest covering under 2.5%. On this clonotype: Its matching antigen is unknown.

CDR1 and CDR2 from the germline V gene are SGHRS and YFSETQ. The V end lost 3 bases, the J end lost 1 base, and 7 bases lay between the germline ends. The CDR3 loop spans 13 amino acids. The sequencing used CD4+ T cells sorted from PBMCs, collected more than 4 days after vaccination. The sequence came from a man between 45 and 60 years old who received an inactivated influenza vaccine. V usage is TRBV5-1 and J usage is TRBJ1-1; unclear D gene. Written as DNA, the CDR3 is TGCGCCAGCAGCTGGGATCCGAACACTGAAGCTTTCTTT. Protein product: CASSWDPNTEAFF.